Detailed here is one T cell receptor (beta chain). This sample was taken from a study of blood T cell repertoires in COVID-19. Whole-study context: PBMCs, B-cell-depleted T cells, or T cells provided the cDNA or gDNA that made up the material.

This table comes from immunoSEQ multiplex PCR, and its TCRdb copy is limited to in-frame clones, with some not included. This sample has approximately 200,000 clones, with roughly four fifths found just once. CDR3 length: 14 residues. The ends lost 3 bases at V and 4 bases at J; junction bases unmatched: 4. CDR1 and CDR2 (germline): LNHDA, SQIVND (reference sequence). The sample taken for sequencing was peripheral blood. The chain joins TRBV19 to TRBJ2-7; 9 nucleotides line up with TRBD2. This clonotype was sampled from a woman aged 25 to 39 who had recovered from COVID-19. The CDR3, as DNA: TGTGCCAGTAGTATCCTAGCGGGACCATACGAGCAGTACTTC. Translating gives CASSILAGPYEQYF.